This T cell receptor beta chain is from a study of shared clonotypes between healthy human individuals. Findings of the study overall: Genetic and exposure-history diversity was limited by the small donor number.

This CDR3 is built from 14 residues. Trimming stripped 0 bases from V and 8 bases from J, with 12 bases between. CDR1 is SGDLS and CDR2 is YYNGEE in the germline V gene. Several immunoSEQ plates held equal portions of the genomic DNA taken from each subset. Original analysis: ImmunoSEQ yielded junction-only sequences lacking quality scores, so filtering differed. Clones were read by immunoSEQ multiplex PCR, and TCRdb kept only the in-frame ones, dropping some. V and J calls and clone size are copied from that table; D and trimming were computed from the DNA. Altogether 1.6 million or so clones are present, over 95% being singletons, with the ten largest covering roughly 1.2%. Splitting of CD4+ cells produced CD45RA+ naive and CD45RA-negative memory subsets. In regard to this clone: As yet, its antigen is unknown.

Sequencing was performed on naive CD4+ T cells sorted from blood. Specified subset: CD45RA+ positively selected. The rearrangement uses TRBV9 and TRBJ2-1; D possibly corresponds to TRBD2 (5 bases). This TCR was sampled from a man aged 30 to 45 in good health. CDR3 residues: CASSVGIKRDEQFF. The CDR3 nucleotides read TGTGCCAGCAGCGTAGGTATTAAGAGGGATGAGCAGTTCTTC.